This entry concerns a single T cell receptor (beta chain). Some clones are missing from TCRdb's copy, which holds only in-frame ones; the method was immunoSEQ multiplex PCR. Altogether about 63,000 clones are present, about nine tenths being singletons, with the ten largest covering under 6.5%. The sample originates from a study of blood T cell repertoires in COVID-19. Sequenced: peripheral blood. The sequence was collected from a man in his forties or fifties with active COVID-19.

The CDR3 nucleotides read TGTGCCAGCAGCTTGGACACCAGGGCAAACACTGAAGCTTTCTTT. Its protein is CASSLDTRANTEAFF. The chain uses TRBV5-6 and TRBJ1-1; a possible D gene is TRBD1 (5 bases). CDR1 SGHDT and CDR2 YYEEEE come from the germline V gene. This CDR3 comprises 15 residues. Trimming removed 0 bases at V and 2 bases at J, with 11 bases between.